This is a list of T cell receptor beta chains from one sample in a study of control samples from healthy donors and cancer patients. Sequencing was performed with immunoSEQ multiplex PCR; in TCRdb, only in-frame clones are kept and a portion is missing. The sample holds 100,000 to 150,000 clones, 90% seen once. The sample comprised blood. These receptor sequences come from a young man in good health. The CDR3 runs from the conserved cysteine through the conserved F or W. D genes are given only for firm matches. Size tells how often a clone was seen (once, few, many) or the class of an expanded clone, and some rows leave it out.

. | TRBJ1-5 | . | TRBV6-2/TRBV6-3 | CASSRIGTSQHF | TGTGCCAGCAGTAGAATCGGGACGTCCCAGCATTTT
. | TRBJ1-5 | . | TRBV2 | CASSELNSNQPQHF | TGTGCCAGCAGTGAATTGAACAGCAATCAGCCCCAGCATTTT
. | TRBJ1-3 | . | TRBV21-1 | CASSTPRPRHTIYF | TGTGCCAGCAGCACACCGCGGCCACGGCACACCATATATTTT
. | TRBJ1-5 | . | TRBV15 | CATSREGGAGRQPQHF | TGTGCCACCAGCAGAGAGGGGGGCGCAGGCCGTCAGCCCCAGCATTTT
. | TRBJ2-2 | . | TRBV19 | CASSPGSGELFF | TGTGCCAGTAGTCCCGGTTCCGGGGAGCTGTTTTTT
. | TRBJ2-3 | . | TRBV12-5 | CASGLAYRVSDTQYF | TGTGCTAGTGGTTTGGCTTACAGGGTATCAGATACGCAGTATTTT
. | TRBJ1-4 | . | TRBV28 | CASSFRTPEKLFF | TGTGCCAGCAGTTTCAGAACCCCTGAAAAACTGTTTTTT
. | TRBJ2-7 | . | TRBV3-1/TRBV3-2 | CASSQDRFYEQYF | TGTGCCAGCAGTCAAGACAGGTTCTACGAGCAGTACTTC
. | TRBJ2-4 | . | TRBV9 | CASSVEDSKNIQYF | TGTGCCAGCAGCGTAGAGGACAGTAAAAACATTCAGTACTTC
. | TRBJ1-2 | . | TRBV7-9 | CASSLEQGEANYGYTF | TGTGCCAGCAGCTTAGAACAGGGCGAAGCTAACTATGGCTACACCTTC
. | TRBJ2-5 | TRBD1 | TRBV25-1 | CASSDPGGPYF | TGTGCCAGCAGTGATCCAGGGGGCCCATACTTC
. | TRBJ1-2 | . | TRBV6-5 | CASTTGTSPYGYTF | TGTGCCAGCACCACGGGGACTTCCCCCTATGGCTACACCTTC
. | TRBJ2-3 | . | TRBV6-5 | CASSYSGPAQYF | TGTGCCAGCAGTTACAGCGGTCCCGCGCAGTATTTT
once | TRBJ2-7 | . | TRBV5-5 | CASSFRGDDTTYEQYF | TGTGCCAGCAGCTTCAGAGGGGACGACACGACCTACGAGCAGTACTTC
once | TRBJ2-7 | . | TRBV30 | CAWMNRDEQYF | TGTGCCTGGATGAACCGGGACGAGCAGTACTTC
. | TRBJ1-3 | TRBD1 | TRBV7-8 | CASSTGTAGNTIYF | TGTGCCAGCAGCACCGGGACAGCTGGAAACACCATATATTTT
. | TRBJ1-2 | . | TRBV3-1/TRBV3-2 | CASSQEALGLNYGYTF | TGTGCCAGCAGCCAAGAAGCCCTCGGCCTTAACTATGGCTACACCTTC
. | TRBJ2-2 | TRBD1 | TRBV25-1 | CASSEPGTGGAGELFF | TGTGCCAGCAGTGAACCCGGGACAGGGGGGGCCGGGGAGCTGTTTTTT
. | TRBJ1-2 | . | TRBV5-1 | CASSFNRDAANYGYTF | TGCGCCAGCAGCTTCAACCGGGACGCAGCCAACTATGGCTACACCTTC
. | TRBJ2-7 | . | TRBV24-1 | CATSEEGWGEQYF | TGTGCCACCAGTGAGGAAGGTTGGGGGGAGCAGTACTTC
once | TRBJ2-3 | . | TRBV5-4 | CASSLWGTDTQYF | TGTGCCAGCAGCTTGTGGGGCACAGATACGCAGTATTTT
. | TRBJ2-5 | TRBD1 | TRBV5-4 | CASSDRGTETQYF | TGTGCCAGCAGTGACAGGGGTACAGAGACCCAGTACTTC
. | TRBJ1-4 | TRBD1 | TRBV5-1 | CASSLGPSTGGYEKLFF | TGCGCCAGCAGCTTGGGACCCTCGACAGGGGGATATGAAAAACTGTTTTTT
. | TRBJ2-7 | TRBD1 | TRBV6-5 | CASRQQGLAYF | TGTGCCAGCAGGCAACAGGGGTTAGCGTACTTC
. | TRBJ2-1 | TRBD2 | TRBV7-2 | CASSSRLAGGRNEQFF | TGTGCCAGCAGCTCTCGACTAGCGGGGGGGCGCAATGAGCAGTTCTTC
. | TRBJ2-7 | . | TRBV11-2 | CASRNLHDMAYEQYF | TGTGCCAGCAGGAATTTACACGATATGGCCTACGAGCAGTACTTC
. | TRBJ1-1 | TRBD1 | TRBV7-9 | CASSKDRTNTEAFF | TGTGCCAGCAGCAAGGACAGGACGAACACTGAAGCTTTCTTT
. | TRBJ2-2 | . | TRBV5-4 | CASSSPGPGELFF | TGTGCCAGCAGCTCCCCGGGGCCCGGGGAGCTGTTTTTT
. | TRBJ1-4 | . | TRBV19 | CASRRGRGQEKLFF | TGTGCCAGTAGGAGGGGCAGGGGTCAGGAAAAACTGTTTTTT
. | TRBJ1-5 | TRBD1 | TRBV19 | CASSLGKPGQGAFSNQPQHF | TGTGCCAGTAGTTTAGGGAAACCGGGACAGGGGGCTTTTAGCAATCAGCCCCAGCATTTT
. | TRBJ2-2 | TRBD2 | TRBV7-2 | CASSPYPGREGGELFF | TGTGCCAGCAGCCCCTACCCGGGAAGGGAGGGCGGGGAGCTGTTTTTT
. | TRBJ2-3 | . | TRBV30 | CAWTFRGDTQYF | TGTGCCTGGACCTTCAGAGGGGATACGCAGTATTTT
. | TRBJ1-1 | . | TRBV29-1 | CSVEGRLGDTEAFF | TGCAGCGTTGAAGGTCGGTTGGGCGACACTGAAGCTTTCTTT
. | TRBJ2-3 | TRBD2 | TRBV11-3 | CASSPQDGEAGGSTDTQYF | TGTGCCAGCAGCCCCCAGGACGGCGAAGCGGGGGGGAGCACAGATACGCAGTATTTT
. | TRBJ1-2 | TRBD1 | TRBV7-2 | CASSRDRDGYTF | TGTGCCAGCAGCAGGGACAGGGATGGCTACACCTTC
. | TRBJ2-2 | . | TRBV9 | CASGSRTGELFF | TGTGCCTCCGGGAGCCGCACCGGGGAGCTGTTTTTT
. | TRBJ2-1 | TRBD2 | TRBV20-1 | CSAGPGLAVFF | TGCAGTGCTGGACCGGGACTAGCGGTGTTCTTC
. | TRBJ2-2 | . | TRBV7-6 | CASSLGGSHTGELFF | TGTGCCAGCAGCTTAGGAGGGTCCCACACCGGGGAGCTGTTTTTT
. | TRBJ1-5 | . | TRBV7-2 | CASSLDLGNQPQHF | TGTGCCAGCAGCTTAGATTTAGGCAATCAGCCCCAGCATTTT
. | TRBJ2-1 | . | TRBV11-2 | CASSPRGGSSSYNEQFF | TGTGCCAGCAGCCCGCGGGGCGGTTCGAGCTCCTACAATGAGCAGTTCTTC
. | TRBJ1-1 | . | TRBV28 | CASSLQRLATEAFF | TGTGCCAGCAGTTTACAAAGGCTGGCCACTGAAGCTTTCTTT
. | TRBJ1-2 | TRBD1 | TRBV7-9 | CASSFAGTGYGYTF | TGTGCCAGCAGCTTTGCCGGGACAGGCTATGGCTACACCTTC